This T cell receptor beta chain appears in the sequencing data of a study of T cells in Graves' hyperthyroidism and ophthalmopathy. In the study overall: Peripheral blood samples were taken at initial diagnosis, prior to any treatment.

Germline V gene data show CDR1 as SNHLY and CDR2 as FYNNEI. CDR3 length equals 13 residues. V lost 7 bases and J 3 bases, leaving 13 bases between the germline ends. This clonotype showed up many times. Ophthalmopathy cases scored 3 or more on the Clinical Activity Score and 4 or more on NOSPECS grade, with duration below 3 months. Uncontrolled infections, other autoimmune diseases, pregnancy or lactation led to exclusion of patients. Fresh peripheral blood, 10 ml, yielded the PBMCs. The investigators amplified TCR beta CDR3 regions from RNA transcripts. HTBI primers were the set used in a first-round RT-PCR of the TCR CDR3. One entry per CDR3 protein, called by TCRdb with MiXCR from the multiplex PCR reads. This table holds fewer than 650,000 distinct CDR3 sequences, about 14% found once.

This chain uses TRBV2 with TRBJ2-7; no definite D call. The sequence derives from a woman under 30 with Graves' ophthalmopathy. The material sequenced was blood. The CDR3 DNA sequence: TGTGCCAGCACAGTGGGTAATTTCTACGAGCAGTACTTC. Its translation: CASTVGNFYEQYF. The complete variable domain, with remaining parts taken from reference TRBV2 and TRBJ2-7, reads EPEVTQTPSHQVTQMGQEVILRCVPISNHLYFYWYRQILGQKVEFLVSFYNNEISEKSEIFDDQFSVERPDGSNFTLKIRSTKLEDSAMYFCASTVGNFYEQYFGPGTRLTVT.